The 31 T cell receptor beta chains below all came from one sample that was sequenced in a study of CD4 T cells in relation to SARS-CoV-2 and coronaviruses. Measured with immunoSEQ multiplex PCR; TCRdb has only the in-frame clones, and not every one. The sample gives under 25,000 clones, around 80% of which show up once; 19% is in the top ten. The unexposed donors gave CD4+ T cells in 2011-2018, prior to COVID-19. Isolation of CD4+ T cells took place after roughly nine days in culture. These receptors' antigens are unknown. The specimen sequenced was CD4+ T cells from PBMCs, cultured in vitro. The receptors here all came from a human donor in good health.

The chain has TRBV12-3 or TRBV12-4 and TRBJ2-1, with D perhaps TRBD2 (5 bases). Trimming shortened V by 5 bases and J by 13 bases, and 15 bases separated the two germline ends. This CDR3 contains 12 residues. The CDR3 loop is CASSPVGGQQFF. CDR3 DNA sequence: TGTGCCAGCAGTCCCGTTGGCGGGCAACAGTTCTTC.

The chain recombines TRBV19 with TRBJ1-3; D is possibly TRBD1 (6 bases). V lost 7 bases, J lost 0 bases, and 19 bases lay in between. Germline V gene data show CDR1 as LNHDA and CDR2 as SQIVND (reference sequence). CDR3 size: 17 residues. The CDR3 nucleotides read TGTGCCAGTATATCTGCGAGGGGACAACCCTCTGGAAACACCATATATTTT. Its translation: CASISARGQPSGNTIYF.

The chain employs TRBV5-1 and TRBJ2-7; no reliable D call. Trimming removed 4 bases at V and 2 bases at J, with 10 bases between. The CDR3 has 13 amino acids. Per the germline V gene, CDR1 is SGHRS and CDR2 is YFSETQ. DNA for the CDR3: TGCGCCAGCAGCCTAGACGGACCCTACGAGCAGTACTTC. This codes for CASSLDGPYEQYF.

The rearrangement uses TRBV28 and TRBJ1-4; weak D call: TRBD1 (6 bases). The length of the CDR3 is 14 residues. Germline V gene sequence: CDR1 MDHEN, CDR2 SYDVKM. Deletions cut 5 bases from V and 2 bases from J, with 9 bases between. CDR3 sequence (DNA): TGTGCCAGCAGTCCAGGGGATACTAATGAAAAACTGTTTTTT. Translating gives CASSPGDTNEKLFF.

The chain is built from TRBV10-1 and TRBJ2-6, with D unclear. V was shortened by 3 bases and J by 3 bases, with 0 bases between the two germline ends. The CDR3 spans 12 residues. Per germline, CDR1 WNHNN and CDR2 SYGVQD (reference sequence). CDR3 coding DNA: TGCGCCAGCAGTGATGGGGCCAACGTCCTGACTTTC. It codes for CASSDGANVLTF.

The V gene is TRBV5-1, the J gene TRBJ2-7, with D hard to call. Trimming pared 4 bases from V and 3 bases from J, leaving 17 bases between. The CDR3 covers 15 residues. Germline assignment: CDR1 SGHRS and CDR2 YFSETQ. The CDR3 region has the DNA TGCGCCAGCAGCAAAGGGCCCCCTACGAACTACGAGCAGTACTTC. The encoded protein is CASSKGPPTNYEQYF.

The genes are TRBV30 and TRBJ1-6; the D is unclear. The CDR3 has 14 residues. The germline gives CDR1 GTSNPN, CDR2 SVGIG (reference sequence). Trimming cost V 1 base and J 8 bases, with 12 bases left between them. The DNA for the CDR3 is TGTGCCTGGAGTGCTGTGGGGAGATATTCACCCCTCCACTTT. This codes for CAWSAVGRYSPLHF. The entire variable domain, with the rest obtained from reference TRBV30 and TRBJ1-6, is as follows: SQTIHQWPATLVQPVGSPLSLECTVEGTSNPNLYWYRQAAGRGLQLLFYSVGIGQISSEVPQNLSASRPQDRQFILSSKKLLLSDSGFYLCAWSAVGRYSPLHFGNGTRLTVT.

This rearrangement joins TRBV6-4 to TRBJ2-3; possibly TRBD1 or TRBD2 for D (6 bases each). This CDR3 has 15 residues. V was shortened by 6 bases and J by 1 base, with 14 bases between the two germline ends. Germline-derived CDR1 and CDR2 are MRHNA and SNTAGT. The CDR3 sequence: CASSAEGGGTDTQYF. DNA for the CDR3: TGTGCCAGCAGCGCGGAGGGGGGTGGCACAGATACGCAGTATTTT.

This chain links TRBV3-1 (or the pseudogene TRBV3-2) with TRBJ1-1, with TRBD1 as a possible D gene (5 bases). V lost 2 bases to trimming and J lost 3 bases, with 7 bases between them. CDR1 is LGHDT and CDR2 is YNNKEL in the germline V gene (reference sequence). The CDR3 covers 13 residues. CDR3 nucleotides: TGTGCCAGCAGCCAACTCAGGGACACTGAAGCTTTCTTT. Amino acids: CASSQLRDTEAFF.

The chain uses TRBV19 and TRBJ2-7; 9 bases are a match to TRBD2. Germline loops: CDR1 LNHDA, CDR2 SQIVND (reference sequence). The CDR3 length is 12 residues. The V and J ends lost 10 bases and 4 bases, in that order; junction bases with no gene match: 5. The CDR3, as DNA: TGTGCCACCGCGGGAGGGGGGTACGAGCAGTACTTC. This translates into CATAGGGYEQYF.

V and J are TRBV5-1 and TRBJ2-5; D tentatively fits TRBD1 or TRBD2 (5 bases each). V was clipped by 0 bases and J by 4 bases, with 16 bases between them. From germline, CDR1 is SGHRS and CDR2 YFSETQ. This CDR3 contains 16 residues. CDR3: CASSLDYSPGRETQYF. The DNA of the CDR3 is TGCGCCAGCAGCTTGGATTACAGCCCGGGGCGAGAGACCCAGTACTTC. The full variable domain, with the rest looked up from reference TRBV5-1 and TRBJ2-5, is KAGVTQTPRYLIKTRGQQVTLSCSPISGHRSVSWYQQTPGQGLQFLFEYFSETQRNKGNFPGRFSGRQFSNSRSEMNVSTLELGDSALYLCASSLDYSPGRETQYFGPGTRLLVL.

This clone was counted a few times. The chain couples TRBV2 to TRBJ2-7, with 14 bases matching TRBD2. This CDR3 comprises 16 residues. The germline V gene has CDR1 SNHLY and CDR2 FYNNEI. Trimming at V came to 2 bases and at J to 6 bases, leaving 6 bases not matched to a gene. CDR3 bases: TGTGCCAGCAGTGAACAGGGGACTAGCGGGAGCCGCGAGCAGTACTTC. Translated, it gives CASSEQGTSGSREQYF.

The genes are TRBV9 and TRBJ1-2; D uncertain. Trimming took 0 bases from V and 3 from J, leaving 12 bases between them. The germline V gene encodes CDR1 SGDLS and CDR2 YYNGEE. CDR3 length: 15 residues. CDR3 nucleotide sequence: TGTGCCAGCAGCGTAGACCGGGTTATCTACTATGGCTACACCTTC. It encodes CASSVDRVIYYGYTF.

The chain couples TRBV7-3 to TRBJ2-3; D remains unclear. The CDR3 runs to 17 residues. Looked up from germline, CDR1 is SGHTA and CDR2 is FQGTGA. V was clipped by 1 base and J by 0 bases, with 14 bases between them. CDR3 bases: TGTGCCAGCAGCTTAAATCCCGTGGGAACTAGCACAGATACGCAGTATTTT. Protein sequence: CASSLNPVGTSTDTQYF.

This clone was counted between two and nine times. This rearrangement joins TRBV6-5 to TRBJ2-2, with 10 bases identical to TRBD1. The CDR3 runs 15 residues. V shed 5 bases, J shed 3 bases, and the junction held 3 bases outside the gene matches. Per germline, CDR1 MNHEY and CDR2 SVGAGI. For the CDR3, the DNA is TGTGCCAGCAGTCCTGGGACAGGGGACACCGGGGAGCTGTTTTTT. Amino acid sequence: CASSPGTGDTGELFF.

In this sample, this clone turned up a few times. The chain couples TRBV19 to TRBJ1-3; D gene uncertain. Trimming pared 6 bases from V and 0 bases from J, leaving 18 bases between. Germline V gene data show CDR1 as LNHDA and CDR2 as SQIVND (reference sequence). The length of the CDR3 is 17 residues. This chain's CDR3 is CASSPSGQPISGNTIYF. CDR3 sequence (DNA): TGTGCCAGTAGCCCTTCCGGGCAGCCTATCTCTGGAAACACCATATATTTT.

V usage is TRBV6-5 and J usage is TRBJ1-5; D not certain. V shed 7 bases and J shed 1 base, with 14 bases lying between them. Looked up from germline, CDR1 is MNHEY and CDR2 is SVGAGI. The CDR3 contains 15 residues. The DNA of the CDR3 is TGTGCCAGCATTTGGACCGCGGGGAGCAATCAGCCCCAGCATTTT. Translation gives CASIWTAGSNQPQHF.

The J gene is TRBJ2-1, the V gene TRBV9, with D maybe TRBD2 (6 bases). Germline V gene data show CDR1 as SGDLS and CDR2 as YYNGEE. The CDR3 spans 17 residues. Trimming removed 4 bases from V and 0 bases from J, with 17 bases in between. The CDR3 protein is CASSPAGGAASYNEQFF. In nucleotides, the CDR3 is TGTGCCAGCAGCCCCGCCGGGGGAGCGGCCTCCTACAATGAGCAGTTCTTC.

The J gene is TRBJ2-3, the V gene TRBV9, with unresolved D. The CDR3 covers 13 residues. Trimming took off 1 base at V and 4 bases at J, with 7 bases between the two ends. Germline values: CDR1 SGDLS, CDR2 YYNGEE. CDR3 nucleotides: TGTGCCAGCAGCGTAACTTCCCCAGATACGCAGTATTTT. Its protein is CASSVTSPDTQYF.

This clone was picked up a small number of times. The CDR3 coding sequence is TGTGCCAGCAGCGCTACAGGGGGCGCGGGGGAGACCCAGTACTTC. This codes for CASSATGGAGETQYF. J is TRBJ2-5 and V is TRBV9, with 9 bases lining up with TRBD1. Germline CDR1 is SGDLS and CDR2 is YYNGEE. The V segment lost 3 bases and the J segment 5 bases; nucleotides outside the gene matches: 8. The CDR3 has 15 residues.

This chain links TRBV3-1 (or the pseudogene TRBV3-2) with TRBJ1-4; 7 bases line up with TRBD1. The CDR3 has 15 amino acids. J gave up 6 bases and V 5 bases, and 9 bases lay outside the gene matches. Per the germline V gene, CDR1 is LGHDT and CDR2 is YNNKEL (reference sequence). The CDR3 sequence is CASSLQGRIDEKLFF. CDR3 coding DNA: TGTGCCAGCAGCTTACAGGGGAGGATCGATGAAAAACTGTTTTTT.

This clone has only a few counts. V is TRBV6-5 and J is TRBJ1-3, with TRBD1 as a possible D gene (5 bases). V lost 6 bases, J lost 0 bases, and 9 bases lay in between. The germline gives CDR1 MNHEY, CDR2 SVGAGI. The length of the CDR3 is 14 residues. The CDR3 loop reads CASSGTLSGNTIYF. In DNA, the CDR3 is TGTGCCAGCAGCGGGACCCTCTCTGGAAACACCATATATTTT.

V usage is TRBV2 and J usage is TRBJ2-3; tentatively, D is TRBD2 (6 bases). The germline gives CDR1 SNHLY, CDR2 FYNNEI. Trimming removed 5 bases at V and 0 bases at J, with 15 bases between. The CDR3 runs to 16 residues. Here the CDR3 reads CASSPRRGGSTDTQYF. The CDR3, as DNA: TGTGCCAGCAGTCCCAGGAGGGGTGGTAGCACAGATACGCAGTATTTT. Drawing the rest from reference TRBV2 and TRBJ2-3, the complete variable domain is EPEVTQTPSHQVTQMGQEVILRCVPISNHLYFYWYRQILGQKVEFLVSFYNNEISEKSEIFDDQFSVERPDGSNFTLKIRSTKLEDSAMYFCASSPRRGGSTDTQYFGPGTRLTVL.

The V and J genes are TRBV18 and TRBJ1-1, with 11 bases lining up with TRBD1. Trimming at V came to 6 bases and at J to 4 bases, leaving 10 bases not matched to a gene. Germline-derived CDR1 and CDR2 are KGHSH and LQKENI. The CDR3 is 16 residues long. The CDR3: CASSLRTGGVGTEAFF. CDR3 DNA sequence: TGTGCCAGCTCCTTACGGACAGGGGGCGTGGGCACTGAAGCTTTCTTT.

The chain joins TRBV6-5 to TRBJ2-4; TRBD2 matches 10 bases. Germline loops: CDR1 MNHEY, CDR2 SVGAGI. This CDR3 is built from 15 residues. V was pared by 5 bases and J by 7 bases, with 8 bases of the junction left unmatched. For the CDR3, the DNA is TGTGCCAGCAGTCTAGCGGGAGAAGTCCAGAACATTCAGTACTTC. Translation: CASSLAGEVQNIQYF.

This chain uses TRBV24-1 with TRBJ2-3; 8 nucleotides match TRBD1. Germline V gene lookup returns CDR1 KGHDR and CDR2 SFDVKD. V gave up 2 bases and J gave up 3 bases; unmatched junction bases: 9. CDR3 length equals 17 residues. In nucleotides, the CDR3 is TGTGCCACCAGTGATTACCAGGGGGCGATCGTAACAGATACGCAGTATTTT. Translating gives CATSDYQGAIVTDTQYF.

The rearrangement links TRBV15 to TRBJ2-1; 8 bases are a match to TRBD1. Unmatched junction bases numbered 1, after V lost 1 base and J lost 2 bases. Germline assignment: CDR1 LNHNV and CDR2 YYDKDF (reference sequence). This CDR3 is 15 amino acids long. CDR3 DNA sequence: TGTGCCACCAGCAGAGCAGGGGGCCCCTACAATGAGCAGTTCTTC. It yields the protein CATSRAGGPYNEQFF.

Comment on this clone: Its ends do not fully match the called genes, so a read error is possible. The chain joins TRBV6-1 to TRBJ2-7; 7 positions match TRBD2. The germline gives CDR1 MNHNS, CDR2 SASEGT. The CDR3 covers 12 residues. Written as DNA, the CDR3 is TGTGCCAGCAGTGAAGCAGGCCTAGCGGAGTTCTTC. Residues: CASSEAGLAEFF.

The rearrangement links TRBV7-2 to TRBJ2-5; D gene ambiguous. The CDR3 is 14 amino acids. CDR1 SGHTA and CDR2 FQGNSA come from the germline V gene. Trimming took off 5 bases at V and 5 bases at J, with 15 bases between the two ends. The CDR3 sequence: CASSPGGTTETQYF. CDR3 DNA sequence: TGTGCCAGCAGCCCAGGTGGTACTACGGAGACCCAGTACTTC.

This chain joins TRBV6-1 and TRBJ2-3, with D uncertain. The CDR3 covers 12 residues. In germline, CDR1 is MNHNS, CDR2 SASEGT. V lost 3 bases and J lost 4, with 5 bases in between. This CDR3 reads CASSEMADTQYF. The CDR3 bases are TGTGCCAGCAGTGAGATGGCAGATACGCAGTATTTT.

This sequence joins TRBV28 and TRBJ2-5, with 13 bases matching TRBD2. Losses at the gene ends were 4 bases for V and 5 bases for J; bases not matched to a gene: 7. The CDR3 runs 16 residues. Germline CDR1 reads MDHEN; CDR2 reads SYDVKM. CDR3: CASSSRTSGSLETQYF. The CDR3 bases are TGTGCCAGCAGTTCACGGACTAGCGGGAGTTTGGAGACCCAGTACTTC.